The present entry profiles one T cell receptor (beta chain) with its context. Its target is not known. Profiling relied on immunoSEQ multiplex PCR, and the TCRdb table lists in-frame clones only, not all of them. Counted here are around 170,000 clones, 70% to 90% occurring once; the ten biggest clones make up around a tenth. Trimming cost V 5 bases and J 2 bases, with 12 bases left between them. This CDR3 spans 14 amino acids. CDR1 is MNHEY and CDR2 is SMNVEV in the germline V gene (reference sequence). The analysis combined second doses at about 4 or about 12 weeks. This entry comes from a study of T cell responses to AZD1222 COVID-19 vaccine. Study conclusions and caveats: Clonal diversity may have been underestimated, and the donors were mostly white British, with more females than males. All repertoire sampling was performed exclusively after the peak T cell response.

This chain connects TRBV27 to TRBJ1-2, with D perhaps matching TRBD1 (6 bases). This clonotype was sampled from an adult who received the AZD1222 COVID-19 vaccine. The input for sequencing was peripheral blood, taken 28 days after the second AZD1222 dose. For the CDR3, the DNA is TGTGCCAGCAGTCGAGGGGGATTCAACTATGGCTACACCTTC. The encoded protein is CASSRGGFNYGYTF.